One TCR beta chain is described in this entry. In the PCR, 60 Vbeta and 13 Jbeta primers were used. Method: immunoSEQ multiplex PCR; TCRdb's copy keeps in-frame clones and lacks some. Of about 120,000 clones in the sample, approximately 78% were seen once. The data were obtained in a study of cytomegalovirus exposure and HLA in healthy donors. Per germline, CDR1 LNHNV and CDR2 YYDKDF (reference sequence). The CDR3 sequence is 14 residues long. V was shortened by 5 bases and J by 9 bases, with 17 bases between the two germline ends. The TCR originated in a woman in her 30s in good health and CMV-seropositive. Sequenced material: PBMCs. V usage is TRBV15 and J usage is TRBJ2-1; maybe TRBD2 (7 bases). This CDR3 reads CATSGGGGRVEQFF. In nucleotides, the CDR3 is TGTGCCACCAGCGGAGGGGGGGGCCGGGTTGAGCAGTTCTTC.